This T cell receptor beta chain was documented in a study of shared clonotypes between healthy human individuals. General study findings and limits: Against clonotypes common to all four donors, non-shared ones had lower generation probabilities. Naive CD4 clonotype sharing across several donors was around 5%.

The CDR3 is 17 residues long. The ends were cut back, 1 base at V and 1 base at J, with 16 bases in the middle. Germline CDR1 reads MGHRA; CDR2 reads YSYEKL. Details on this clone: Antigen unknown.

TCRdb's table, derived via immunoSEQ multiplex PCR, lists solely in-frame clones and lacks some. The repertoire consists of roughly 2.5 million clones, with roughly 92% occurring once and the leading ten covering over 0.12%. CD4+ cells yielded CD45RA+ naive and CD45RA-negative memory subsets. V is TRBV4-1 and J is TRBJ2-5, with D possibly being TRBD1 or TRBD2 (6 bases each). This TCR was recovered from a man between 18 and 35 years old in good health. Source material: naive CD4+ T cells sorted from blood. Subset given: CD45RA+ positively selected. Here the CDR3 DNA reads TGCGCCAGCAGCCAAGTCATACGGGGGCCACTCCAAGAGACCCAGTACTTC. It encodes CASSQVIRGPLQETQYF.